This T cell receptor (beta chain) is from a study of siplizumab effects on memory and regulatory T cells. Notes on the study in general: Naive T cells seemed more diverse than memory cells and seemed major alloresponse contributors. Proliferating siplizumab-culture Treg suppressive function went unconfirmed.

With regard to this clone: Its antigen is unknown.

TCRdb's copy holds only in-frame clones and misses some; the assay was immunoSEQ multiplex PCR. The sample includes approximately 90,000 clones, approximately 93% of them seen just once. CDR1 is SGHTA, CDR2 FQGNSA, per germline. V was clipped by 5 bases and J by 6 bases; unmatched bases: 8. CDR3 size: 15 residues. This receptor was taken from a human donor in good health. This rearrangement joins TRBV7-2 to TRBJ2-1; 9 bases line up with TRBD2. Sequencing was performed on non-Treg CD4+ T cells sorted from blood. CDR3 in DNA: TGTGCCAGCAGCCACAGCACTAGCGGGTTCAATGAGCAGTTCTTC. Translation gives CASSHSTSGFNEQFF.